These 24 T cell receptor beta chains were all obtained from the same sample, sequenced in a study of blood T cells in healthy people across ages. Sample-barcoded 5' priming and a J-beta primer mix drove a second PCR of 7 to 11 cycles. TCRdb recomputed calls from the 5' RACE reads with MiXCR, one row per CDR3 protein. The sample comprises 630,000 or so distinct CDR3 sequences, approximately 29% of which are singletons, and approximately 15% rests with the top ten. Input material: blood. Receptors originate from an elderly woman in good health.

This clonotype was seen more than once but under ten times. CDR3 sequence (DNA): TGTGCCAGCAGCCAGGACAGGTGCTACGAGCAGTACTTC. It yields the protein CASSQDRCYEQYF. V and J are TRBV4-2 and TRBJ2-7; the match to TRBD1 covers 7 bases. The length of the CDR3 is 13 residues. The ends lost 3 bases at V and 3 bases at J; junction bases unmatched: 2. Germline-derived CDR1 and CDR2 are LGHNA and YNFKEQ.

This clonotype has a single count. At one end, the junction sequence differs from germline, possibly due to a read error. The chain links TRBV10-3 to TRBJ2-1, with D possibly matching TRBD1 (5 bases). This CDR3 spans 13 amino acids. Germline V CDR1 and CDR2: ENHRY, SYGVKD. The CDR3 bases are TGTGCCATAGGGGTTAGCTCCTACAATGGGCAGTTCTTC. Translating gives CAIGVSSYNGQFF.

The sample holds many counts of this clonotype. The rearrangement uses TRBV7-8 and TRBJ1-2; 12 nucleotides line up with TRBD1. Germline-derived CDR1 and CDR2 are SGHVS and FQNEAQ. The CDR3 is 17 residues long. J lost 2 bases, V lost 6 bases, and 10 bases had no gene match. This CDR3 is CASSPPGQGARNYGYTF. The CDR3 region has the DNA TGTGCCAGCAGTCCCCCGGGACAGGGGGCGCGGAACTATGGCTACACCTTC.

To note about this clonotype: At one of its ends the junction is not consistent with the germline gene, which may arise from a read error. V and J are TRBV5-1 and TRBJ2-4; D may be TRBD2 (6 bases). Judging by the DNA end, TRBJ2-7 fits better; the J call may be wrong. Germline V gene data show CDR1 as SGHRS and CDR2 as YFSETQ. The CDR3 has 13 amino acids. Here the CDR3 DNA reads TGCGTCAGCAGCTTCGGGGGTTGGGACGAGCAGTACTTC. Its translation is CVSSFGGWDEQYF.

At least ten counts were recorded for this clonotype. The chain joins TRBV7-2 to TRBJ2-5; the match to TRBD2 covers 8 bases. Germline values: CDR1 SGHTA, CDR2 FQGNSA. The CDR3 sequence is 14 residues long. With 5 bases clipped from V and 3 bases from J, the junction kept 5 bases outside the gene matches. The CDR3 protein is CASSVGLAKETQYF. CDR3 nucleotide sequence: TGTGCCAGCAGCGTCGGACTAGCTAAAGAGACCCAGTACTTC.

V and J are TRBV28 and TRBJ2-3, with 9 bases matching TRBD2. The germline V gene has CDR1 MDHEN and CDR2 SYDVKM. The junction had 5 bases not matched to a gene; V was cut back by 8 bases and J by 5 bases. The CDR3 sequence is 13 residues long. The CDR3 sequence is CASCGGAQDTQYF. The CDR3 DNA follows: TGTGCCAGCTGCGGGGGGGCCCAAGATACGCAGTATTTT.

This clonotype was recorded many times. The rearrangement links TRBV29-1 to TRBJ1-2; D perhaps matches TRBD1 (5 bases). Trimming pared 0 bases from V and 4 bases from J, leaving 12 bases between. CDR3 length: 14 amino acids. Germline V gene lookup returns CDR1 SQVTM and CDR2 ANQGSEA. CDR3 in DNA: TGCAGCGTTGAAGATCGGGGGGTCGTCTATGGCTACACCTTC. This translates into CSVEDRGVVYGYTF.

The V call is TRBV4-1, the J call TRBJ1-1, with 7 bases lining up with TRBD1. J lost 5 bases, V lost 6 bases, and 6 bases had no gene match. The CDR3 is 13 residues long. Germline CDR1 MGHRA, CDR2 YSYEKL. The chain's CDR3 is CASSSDRATEAFF. The CDR3 region has the DNA TGCGCCAGCAGTTCAGACAGGGCAACTGAAGCTTTCTTT.

The CDR3 loop reads CASSHFLGTDDGELFF. Written as DNA, the CDR3 is TGCGCCAGCAGCCATTTTTTGGGGACTGACGATGGGGAGCTGTTTTTT. The rearrangement links TRBV4-3 to TRBJ2-2; TRBD2 is a possible D gene (6 bases). Germline V gene sequence: CDR1 LGHNA, CDR2 YSLEER. The CDR3 is made up of 16 amino acids. V lost 3 bases, J lost 8 bases, and 19 bases lay in between.

This clonotype was detected many times. The chain joins TRBV4-2 to TRBJ2-3; possible D gene TRBD1, 6 bases. The germline V gene has CDR1 LGHNA and CDR2 YNFKEQ. The CDR3 is made up of 17 amino acids. Trimming took off 0 bases at V and 1 base at J, with 14 bases between the two ends. This CDR3 reads CASSQEGVGARTDTQYF. CDR3 DNA sequence: TGTGCCAGCAGCCAAGAAGGGGTGGGGGCCCGCACAGATACGCAGTATTTT.

For this clonotype: The junction departs from germline at one end; a sequencing error may be responsible. The rearrangement uses TRBV4-2 and TRBJ2-7; 8 bases map to TRBD1. This CDR3 spans 14 amino acids. The germline V gene encodes CDR1 LGHNA and CDR2 YNFKEQ. CDR3 DNA: TGTGCCGGCAGCCTGCGGACAGGGACCTACGAGCAGTACTTC. Translated: CAGSLRTGTYEQYF.

This clonotype was detected ten times or more. CDR3 DNA: TGTGCCAGCAGTGCCCGAACCCCCTCTGAGCTAACCCCTAGACAGGAGCAGTTCTTC. Its translation is CASSARTPSELTPRQEQFF. This sequence joins TRBV6-1 and TRBJ2-1; weak D call: TRBD1 (5 bases). V gave up 4 bases and J gave up 10 bases, with 32 bases separating them. Germline assignment: CDR1 MNHNS and CDR2 SASEGT. The CDR3 consists of 19 residues.

This clonotype was seen repeatedly, ten times or more. V and J are TRBV12-3 or TRBV12-4 and TRBJ2-5; D is uncertain. Trimming cost V 5 bases and J 5 bases, with 9 bases left between them. The CDR3 runs 12 residues. Here the CDR3 reads CASSPFGETQYF. The DNA for the CDR3 is TGTGCCAGCAGTCCATTTGGTGAGACCCAGTACTTC.

This clonotype was recorded many times. The chain has TRBV6-5 and TRBJ1-4; tentative D call: TRBD1 (5 bases). Trimming removed 2 bases from V and 0 bases from J, with 10 bases in between. The CDR3 spans 16 residues. Germline V CDR1 and CDR2: MNHEY, SVGAGI. As DNA, the CDR3 is TGTGCCAGCAGTTACGAGACAGCAGCAACTAATGAAAAACTGTTTTTT. This gives the protein CASSYETAATNEKLFF.

This clonotype was counted many times. The V call is TRBV5-1, the J call TRBJ2-7; D may be TRBD1 (5 bases). The CDR3 consists of 13 residues. The V gene's germline CDR1 is SGHRS and CDR2 YFSETQ. Trimming left V 0 bases short and J 6 bases short, with 10 bases between. The CDR3 sequence: CASSLEGTGEQYF. The CDR3 bases are TGCGCCAGCAGCTTGGAGGGTACAGGCGAGCAGTACTTC.

Many counts were recorded for this clonotype. V usage is TRBV5-1 and J usage is TRBJ2-5; D gene ambiguous. V lost 2 bases and J 5 bases, leaving 10 bases between the germline ends. The germline gives CDR1 SGHRS, CDR2 YFSETQ. This CDR3 contains 13 residues. CDR3 residues: CASSFGTEETQYF. CDR3 nucleotide sequence: TGCGCCAGCAGCTTTGGAACGGAGGAGACCCAGTACTTC.

Ten or more counts support this clonotype. J is TRBJ2-7 and V is TRBV7-9; the D is unclear. The germline V gene encodes CDR1 SEHNR and CDR2 FQNEAQ (reference sequence). V was cut by 3 bases and J by 2 bases, with 11 bases left in between. The CDR3 spans 14 residues. The CDR3 loop reads CASSFRSRPYEQYF. As DNA, the CDR3 is TGTGCCAGCAGCTTTAGAAGTCGTCCCTACGAGCAGTACTTC.

Points on this clonotype: A much larger clonotype is one base distant, so this may be a read error. The chain joins TRBV5-1 to TRBJ2-7; D remains unclear. The tail of the sequence fits TRBJ2-5 better, so the J call may be wrong. The CDR3 totals 12 residues. Germline V gives CDR1 SGHRS, CDR2 YFSETQ. CDR3 in amino acids: CASRRLRETQYF. In DNA, the CDR3 is TGCGCCAGTCGGAGACTGAGAGAGACCCAGTACTTC.

This clonotype came up once. The chain joins TRBV6-2 or TRBV6-3 to TRBJ2-2; 7 bases fit TRBD1. Looked up from germline, CDR1 is MNHEY and CDR2 is SVGEGT. The CDR3 consists of 16 residues. Germline trimming cut 6 bases from V and 0 bases from J; bases unmatched to any gene: 7. In DNA, the CDR3 is TGTGCCAGCAGGTACAGGGGCCTCGCGAACACCGGGGAGCTGTTTTTT. Translated: CASRYRGLANTGELFF.

This clonotype has at least ten counts. The CDR3 DNA sequence: TGTGCCAGCAGCCCCGGGACTACAGGGAACCACAATGAGCAGTTCTTC. It specifies CASSPGTTGNHNEQFF. The chain employs TRBV11-2 and TRBJ2-1, with D possibly matching TRBD2 (7 bases). Germline-derived CDR1 and CDR2 are SGHAT and FQNNGV. V lost 5 bases and J 5 bases, leaving 19 bases between the germline ends. This CDR3 spans 16 amino acids. Looking up the rest from reference TRBV11-2 and TRBJ2-1 gives the full variable domain: EAGVAQSPRYKIIEKRQSVAFWCNPISGHATLYWYQQILGQGPKLLIQFQNNGVVDDSQLPKDRFSAERLKGVDSTLKIQPAKLEDSAVYLCASSPGTTGNHNEQFFGPGTRLTVL.

In its sample, this clonotype was seen many times. This chain uses TRBV4-1 with TRBJ1-2; D unresolved. Germline V lookup: CDR1 MGHRA, CDR2 YSYEKL. The V gene lost 4 bases and the J gene lost 4 bases, with 13 bases spanning the gap. CDR3 length equals 14 residues. CDR3 residues: CASSREMVAYGYTF. The CDR3, as DNA: TGCGCCAGCAGCCGAGAGATGGTCGCCTATGGCTACACCTTC.

The chain recombines TRBV7-2 with TRBJ2-1, with 11 positions matching TRBD2. Germline CDR1 and CDR2: SGHTA and FQGNSA. This CDR3 contains 18 residues. V was clipped by 1 base and J by 3 bases; unmatched bases: 8. CDR3 protein: CASSLGDPGTSGYNEQFF. In nucleotides, the CDR3 is TGTGCCAGCAGCTTAGGGGATCCAGGGACTAGCGGCTACAATGAGCAGTTCTTC. The full variable domain, in which reference TRBV7-2 and TRBJ2-1 provide the parts outside the CDR3, is GAGVSQSPSNKVTEKGKDVELRCDPISGHTALYWYRQSLGQGLEFLIYFQGNSAPDKSGLPSDRFSAERTGGSVSTLTIQRTQQEDSAVYLCASSLGDPGTSGYNEQFFGPGTRLTVL.

This chain joins TRBV30 and TRBJ1-1; possibly TRBD1 for D (6 bases). The length of the CDR3 is 16 residues. V lost 6 bases and J lost 1, with 21 bases in between. Germline V gene data show CDR1 as GTSNPN and CDR2 as SVGIG (reference sequence). The CDR3 sequence is CACRGAGATKNTEAFF. DNA for the CDR3: TGTGCCTGTAGAGGGGCAGGGGCCACCAAGAACACTGAAGCTTTCTTT.

In this sample, this clonotype turned up many times. The V gene is TRBV7-2, the J gene TRBJ1-5; no definite D call. With 3 bases removed from V and 1 base from J, the gap between germline ends came to 13 bases. The length of the CDR3 is 16 residues. The V gene's germline CDR1 is SGHTA and CDR2 FQGNSA. Written as DNA, the CDR3 is TGTGCCAGCAGCTTGGGAGGTCCTCAAAGCAATCAGCCCCAGCATTTT. Encoded protein: CASSLGGPQSNQPQHF.